Each of the 27 T cell receptor beta chains below was sequenced from the same sample in a study of Ad26.COV2.S vaccination and SARS-CoV-2 variants. TCRdb's table, derived via immunoSEQ multiplex PCR, lists solely in-frame clones and lacks some. The sample yields some 350,000 clones, 85% seen once. Treatment noted: roughly 20 received Ad26.COV2.S at low or high dose, single or two shots; several received placebo; per-sample allocation not given. At day 63 after the first vaccine or placebo injection, samples were drawn. The specimen was peripheral blood, collected in a trial of Ad26.COV2.S vaccine versus placebo. These receptors all stem from a person between 18 and 65 years old who received the Ad26.COV2.S COVID-19 vaccine or a placebo.

J is TRBJ2-7 and V is TRBV2; 11 nucleotides match TRBD2. CDR1 is SNHLY, CDR2 FYNNEI, per germline. There are 14 residues in the CDR3. The V segment lost 8 bases and the J segment 5 bases; nucleotides outside the gene matches: 8. CDR3 amino acids: CASDLAGGPNEQYF. The CDR3 bases are TGTGCCAGCGATTTAGCGGGGGGGCCGAACGAGCAGTACTTC.

The rearrangement uses TRBV19 and TRBJ2-1; 9 nucleotides line up with TRBD1. The trim removed 6 bases at V and 10 bases at J, leaving 13 bases unmatched. Germline V gene sequence: CDR1 LNHDA, CDR2 SQIVND (reference sequence). The CDR3 is 15 residues long. The CDR3 DNA is TGTGCCAGTAGCGTCCCGGGACAGGGAATATGGGAGCAGTTCTTC. As protein: CASSVPGQGIWEQFF.

V usage is TRBV5-1 and J usage is TRBJ1-2; possible D gene TRBD1, 6 bases. The ends were cut back, 4 bases at V and 0 bases at J, with 16 bases in the middle. The germline V gene has CDR1 SGHRS and CDR2 YFSETQ. The CDR3 has 16 amino acids. The CDR3 region is CASSTEGQLANYGYTF. The DNA of the CDR3 is TGCGCCAGCAGCACCGAAGGACAGCTAGCTAACTATGGCTACACCTTC.

This clone was seen more than once but under ten times. The V gene is TRBV5-8, the J gene TRBJ1-2; D possibly corresponds to TRBD1 (5 bases). From germline, CDR1 is SGHTS and CDR2 YDEGEE. This CDR3 region has 16 residues. Trimming took off 4 bases at V and 2 bases at J, with 18 bases between the two ends. CDR3 sequence (DNA): TGTGCCAGCAGCCTCCATTCCCAGGGCATAAACTATGGCTACACCTTC. Its translation: CASSLHSQGINYGYTF.

The chain is built from TRBV6-5 and TRBJ1-3; D might be TRBD1 (5 bases). CDR1 and CDR2 (germline): MNHEY, SVGAGI. V gave up 6 bases and J gave up 5 bases, with 14 bases separating them. The CDR3 has 14 amino acids. The CDR3 loop reads CASRPPGRRNTIYF. CDR3 nucleotide sequence: TGTGCCAGCAGACCACCGGGACGTCGAAACACCATATATTTT.

The chain uses TRBV7-6 and TRBJ2-7; possibly TRBD1 or TRBD2 for D (6 bases each). Germline V lookup: CDR1 SGHVS, CDR2 FNYEAQ. The CDR3 totals 13 residues. Trimming stripped 5 bases from V and 3 bases from J, with 11 bases between. The CDR3 bases are TGTGCCAGCAGCCCAAGGGGGGTCTACGAGCAGTACTTC. Translation gives CASSPRGVYEQYF.

The J gene is TRBJ1-1, the V gene TRBV18; D not certain. This CDR3 spans 13 amino acids. The germline V gene encodes CDR1 KGHSH and CDR2 LQKENI. With 2 bases removed from V and 1 base from J, the gap between germline ends came to 5 bases. This chain's CDR3 is CASSPKSNTEAFF. Here the CDR3 DNA reads TGTGCCAGCTCACCAAAGTCGAACACTGAAGCTTTCTTT.

The chain recombines TRBV7-2 with TRBJ2-7; 13 bases fit TRBD2. CDR3 length: 14 residues. With V trimmed by 5 bases and J by 8 bases, 6 bases remained unmatched. Germline V gene data show CDR1 as SGHTA and CDR2 as FQGNSA. CDR3 residues: CASSEGTSGTQQYF. The DNA for the CDR3 is TGTGCCAGCAGCGAGGGGACTAGCGGGACTCAGCAGTACTTC.

In the case of this clone: Sequence at one end of the junction differs from germline and may be a read error. The chain uses TRBV2 and TRBJ2-4; possible D gene TRBD2, 5 bases. Germline assignment: CDR1 SNHLY and CDR2 FYNNEI. The CDR3 runs to 15 residues. The CDR3 nucleotides are TGTGCCAGCTGTGAAGGGAGCTCGGCCAAAAACATTCAGTACTTC. Residues: CASCEGSSAKNIQYF.

V and J are TRBV19 and TRBJ2-7, with D unclear. Per germline, CDR1 LNHDA and CDR2 SQIVND (reference sequence). V dropped 6 bases and J dropped 4 bases, with 4 bases sitting between them. This CDR3 region has 10 residues. CDR3 region: CASRGYEQYF. In DNA form, the CDR3 reads TGTGCCAGTAGAGGGTACGAGCAGTACTTC. The full variable domain, with the rest looked up from reference TRBV19 and TRBJ2-7, is DGGITQSPKYLFRKEGQNVTLSCEQNLNHDAMYWYRQDPGQGLRLIYYSQIVNDFQKGDIAEGYSVSREKKESFPLTVTSAQKNPTAFYLCASRGYEQYFGPGTRLTVT.

CDR3 sequence (DNA): TGCGCCAGCAGTCAATCTACAGGGGGCGCCGCCAAAAACATTCAGTACTTC. This gives the protein CASSQSTGGAAKNIQYF. The rearrangement uses TRBV23-1 and TRBJ2-4, with 9 nucleotides matching TRBD1. TRBV23-1 is an ORF for which the function is uncertain. The junction had 4 bases not matched to a gene; V was cut back by 0 bases and J by 1 base. This CDR3 region has 17 residues.

The rearrangement joins TRBV19 to TRBJ2-1; 7 bases align to TRBD1. CDR3 length: 16 amino acids. V lost 3 bases, J lost 4 bases, and 9 bases stayed unmatched. CDR1 LNHDA and CDR2 SQIVND come from the germline V gene (reference sequence). CDR3 in amino acids: CASSMSRGTEYNEQFF. CDR3 sequence (DNA): TGTGCCAGTAGTATGAGTAGGGGGACAGAGTACAATGAGCAGTTCTTC.

The V call is TRBV27, the J call TRBJ2-1; 10 bases are a match to TRBD1. With 2 bases clipped from V and 3 bases from J, the junction kept 7 bases outside the gene matches. This CDR3 is built from 17 residues. Germline V gives CDR1 MNHEY, CDR2 SMNVEV (reference sequence). CDR3 residues: CASSLAQRTGGYNEQFF. DNA for the CDR3: TGTGCCAGCAGTTTAGCCCAACGGACAGGGGGCTACAATGAGCAGTTCTTC.

This clone was detected only once. This sequence joins TRBV5-8 and TRBJ2-6, with 9 bases fitting TRBD1. Germline CDR1 SGHTS, CDR2 YDEGEE. This CDR3 is built from 17 residues. V lost 2 bases and J lost 4; bases outside the gene matches: 7. CDR3 region: CASSFGTGRRGANVLTF. CDR3 nucleotides: TGTGCCAGCAGCTTTGGGACAGGGAGACGGGGGGCCAACGTCCTGACTTTC.

The chain uses TRBV7-2 and TRBJ2-7; 7 nucleotides align to TRBD2. Germline values: CDR1 SGHTA, CDR2 FQGNSA. The trim removed 0 bases at V and 5 bases at J, leaving 7 bases unmatched. The CDR3 consists of 15 residues. CDR3 loop: CASSLAVGGPDEQYF. The CDR3 DNA follows: TGTGCCAGCAGCTTAGCGGTGGGAGGGCCCGACGAGCAGTACTTC.

This clone has just a few counts. This chain connects TRBV5-5 to TRBJ1-1, with D hard to call. CDR3 length equals 13 residues. Trimming shortened V by 0 bases and J by 6 bases, and 9 bases separated the two germline ends. CDR1 and CDR2 (germline): SGHKS, YYEKEE (reference sequence). CDR3 sequence: CASSLVGRAEAFF. CDR3 DNA sequence: TGTGCCAGCAGCTTGGTGGGAAGAGCTGAAGCTTTCTTT. Combining the CDR3 with reference TRBV5-5 and TRBJ1-1 gives the whole variable domain DAGVTQSPTHLIKTRGQQVTLRCSPISGHKSVSWYQQVLGQGPQFIFQYYEKEERGRGNFPDRFSARQFPNYSSELNVNALLLGDSALYLCASSLVGRAEAFFGQGTRLTVV.

The chain links TRBV18 to TRBJ1-2; 7 bases match TRBD1. The CDR3 runs to 19 residues. The V gene end was trimmed by 2 bases and the J gene end by 3 bases; junction bases not matched to a gene: 18. Germline values: CDR1 KGHSH, CDR2 LQKENI. This chain's CDR3 is CASSPFTGAAGVRDYGYTF. In DNA, the CDR3 is TGTGCCAGCTCACCATTTACAGGGGCGGCCGGGGTTCGTGACTATGGCTACACCTTC.

V usage is TRBV30 and J usage is TRBJ1-4, with D uncertain. Trimming took 6 bases from V and 7 from J, leaving 15 bases between them. This CDR3 has 13 residues. Germline V gives CDR1 GTSNPN, CDR2 SVGIG (reference sequence). Here the CDR3 DNA reads TGTGCCTGCCGTCCCTCTCGAAGTGAAAAACTGTTTTTT. It yields the protein CACRPSRSEKLFF.

The rearrangement joins TRBV15 to TRBJ1-1; D gene ambiguous. The CDR3 has 11 amino acids. Germline V gene lookup returns CDR1 LNHNV and CDR2 YYDKDF (reference sequence). The V end was cut by 5 bases, the J end by 5 bases, with 6 bases between. CDR3 protein: CATSAQTEAFF. In DNA, the CDR3 is TGTGCCACCAGCGCACAGACTGAAGCTTTCTTT.

J is TRBJ1-1 and V is TRBV3-1 (or the pseudogene TRBV3-2); weak D call: TRBD1 (5 bases). There are 13 residues in the CDR3. From germline, CDR1 is LGHDT and CDR2 YNNKEL (reference sequence). The V end lost 1 base, the J end lost 11 bases, and 14 bases lay between the germline ends. CDR3 amino acids: CASSQAVTGRAFF. The CDR3 DNA reads TGTGCCAGCAGCCAAGCTGTAACAGGTCGGGCTTTCTTT.

The V gene is TRBV18, the J gene TRBJ1-5, with D unclear. CDR1 is KGHSH, CDR2 LQKENI, per germline. The ends were cut back, 3 bases at V and 5 bases at J, with 11 bases in the middle. The CDR3 covers 14 residues. CDR3 loop: CASSPGRVDQPQHF. In DNA, the CDR3 is TGTGCCAGCTCACCGGGGAGGGTGGATCAGCCCCAGCATTTT.

J is TRBJ1-2 and V is TRBV2, with D maybe TRBD1 (5 bases). Between the trimmed V and J ends, which lost 8 bases and 0 bases, there was a span of 16 bases. CDR3 length equals 15 residues. The V gene's germline CDR1 is SNHLY and CDR2 FYNNEI. CDR3 loop: CASAAGTLSNYGYTF. The CDR3 DNA sequence: TGTGCCAGCGCGGCGGGGACCCTGTCTAACTATGGCTACACCTTC.

The V and J genes are TRBV19 and TRBJ1-2, with 7 bases fitting TRBD1. The ends lost 5 bases at V and 3 bases at J; junction bases unmatched: 9. CDR3 length: 15 residues. The germline V gene has CDR1 LNHDA and CDR2 SQIVND (reference sequence). CDR3 in amino acids: CASSPPPTGYYGYTF. The CDR3 coding sequence is TGTGCCAGTAGTCCCCCCCCGACAGGGTACTATGGCTACACCTTC.

V gene TRBV18 combines with J gene TRBJ1-1, with D unresolved. This CDR3 contains 14 residues. Germline values: CDR1 KGHSH, CDR2 LQKENI. Trimming removed 4 bases from V and 0 bases from J, with 9 bases in between. The CDR3 DNA reads TGTGCCAGCTCACTCGCCCATTTGAACACTGAAGCTTTCTTT. Translation: CASSLAHLNTEAFF. The complete variable domain, with remaining parts taken from reference TRBV18 and TRBJ1-1, reads NAGVMQNPRHLVRRRGQEARLRCSPMKGHSHVYWYRQLPEEGLKFMVYLQKENIIDESGMPKERFSAEFPKEGPSILRIQQVVRGDSAAYFCASSLAHLNTEAFFGQGTRLTVV.

This clone was counted once. The chain joins TRBV5-5 to TRBJ2-2, with D possibly called TRBD1 or TRBD2 (5 bases each). CDR3 length: 14 amino acids. Germline values: CDR1 SGHKS, CDR2 YYEKEE (reference sequence). The ends were cut back, 0 bases at V and 5 bases at J, with 8 bases in the middle. DNA of the CDR3: TGTGCCAGCAGCTTGGCTTGGGGGACCGGGGAGCTGTTTTTT. Translating it yields CASSLAWGTGELFF.

The genes are TRBV11-2 and TRBJ2-1, with TRBD1 as a possible D gene (5 bases). Germline V gene lookup returns CDR1 SGHAT and CDR2 FQNNGV. The CDR3 spans 12 residues. V dropped 2 bases and J dropped 8 bases, with 7 bases sitting between them. DNA of the CDR3: TGTGCCAGCAGCTTACAGGGTTATGAGCAGTTCTTC. Encoded protein: CASSLQGYEQFF. Complete variable domain (other parts from reference TRBV11-2 and TRBJ2-1): EAGVAQSPRYKIIEKRQSVAFWCNPISGHATLYWYQQILGQGPKLLIQFQNNGVVDDSQLPKDRFSAERLKGVDSTLKIQPAKLEDSAVYLCASSLQGYEQFFGPGTRLTVL.

This clone was picked up a small number of times. The V call is TRBV7-8, the J call TRBJ2-7; no firm D call. CDR1 is SGHVS and CDR2 is FQNEAQ in the germline V gene. The CDR3 has 12 amino acids. The ends were cut back, 5 bases at V and 2 bases at J, with 7 bases in the middle. Here the CDR3 DNA reads TGTGCCAGCAGCCGGGCGACCTACGAGCAGTACTTC. Protein sequence: CASSRATYEQYF.